This TCR beta chain was retrieved from a study of control samples from healthy donors and cancer patients (dated by TCRdb to 2020 to 2021). In the germline V gene (reference sequence), CDR1 corresponds to LGHDT and CDR2 to YNNKEL. The trim is 0 bases for V and 8 bases for J, with a gap of 9 bases between the germline ends. Its CDR3 holds 13 amino acids, cysteine through phenylalanine. Solely the CDR3 DNA is kept, with 39 bases framed from the first base. Libraries were constructed by the immunoSEQ multiplex PCR assay. Here the immuneACCESS table is served through TCRdb, limited to in-frame sequences with V and J called. Missing clones are a known gap in these copies; in checked studies unresolved V genes cover under half, and the rest lacks a known reason. The sample data list around 230,000 clones, and roughly 94% of these were observed just once. The top ten clones comprise over 1.2% of the sample.

Points on this clone: The antigen it binds to is not known. One base away there is no much larger clone; base qualities are not given.

The material sequenced was blood. The chain was built from TRBV3-1 (or the pseudogene TRBV3-2) and TRBJ2-3; no D gene is confidently identified. The sequence came from a man aged 50 to 60 in good health. The CDR3 sequence is CASSQDRLTTQYF. Here is the DNA: TGTGCCAGCAGCCAAGACCGGTTGACTACGCAGTATTTT.